The clone carrying this TCR beta chain was seen a single time. This sample stems from a study of ipilimumab plus nivolumab after autologous stem cell transplantation. Overall study context: A median of roughly 8 nivolumab and roughly 5 ipilimumab doses were given.

TCRdb's copy holds only in-frame clones and misses some; the assay was immunoSEQ multiplex PCR. Among several thousand clones listed, about 80% were seen once. The CDR3 length is 17 residues. CDR1 is SQVTM, CDR2 ANQGSEA, per germline. Deletions cut 5 bases from V and 5 bases from J, with 22 bases between. The specimen was PBMCs, collected in a trial of ipilimumab plus nivolumab as post-transplant consolidation. The clonotype was recovered from a male donor with multiple myeloma. The gene calls are TRBV29-1 and TRBJ2-6; D may correspond to TRBD1 or TRBD2 (5 bases each). The CDR3 sequence: CSVSGHYIQSRANVLTF. Written as DNA, the CDR3 is TGCAGCGTTTCGGGGCACTACATACAAAGTCGGGCCAACGTCCTGACTTTC.